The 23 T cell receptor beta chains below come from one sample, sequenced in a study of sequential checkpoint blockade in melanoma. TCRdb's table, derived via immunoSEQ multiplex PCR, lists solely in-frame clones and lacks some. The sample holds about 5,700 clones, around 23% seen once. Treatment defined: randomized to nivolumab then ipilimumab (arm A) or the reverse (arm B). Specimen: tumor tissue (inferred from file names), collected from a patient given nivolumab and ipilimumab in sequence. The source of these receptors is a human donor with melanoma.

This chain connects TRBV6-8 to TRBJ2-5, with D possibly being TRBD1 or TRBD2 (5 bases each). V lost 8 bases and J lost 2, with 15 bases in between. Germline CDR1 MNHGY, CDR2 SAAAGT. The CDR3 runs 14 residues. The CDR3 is CASSRGTTQETQYF. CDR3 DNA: TGTGCCAGCTCAAGAGGGACGACACAAGAGACCCAGTACTTC.

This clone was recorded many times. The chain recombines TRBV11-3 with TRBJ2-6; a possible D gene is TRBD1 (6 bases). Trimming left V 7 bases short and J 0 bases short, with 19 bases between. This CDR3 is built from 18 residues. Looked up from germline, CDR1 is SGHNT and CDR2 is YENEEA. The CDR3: CASIPIGGKLSGANVLTF. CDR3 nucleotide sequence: TGTGCCAGCATCCCCATAGGGGGAAAGCTCTCTGGGGCCAACGTCCTGACTTTC.

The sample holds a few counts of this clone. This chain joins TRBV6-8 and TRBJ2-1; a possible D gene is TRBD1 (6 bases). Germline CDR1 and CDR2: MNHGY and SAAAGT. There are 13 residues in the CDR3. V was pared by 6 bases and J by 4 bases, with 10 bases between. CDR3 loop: CASRGGQYNEQFF. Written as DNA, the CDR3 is TGTGCCAGCAGAGGGGGACAATACAATGAGCAGTTCTTC.

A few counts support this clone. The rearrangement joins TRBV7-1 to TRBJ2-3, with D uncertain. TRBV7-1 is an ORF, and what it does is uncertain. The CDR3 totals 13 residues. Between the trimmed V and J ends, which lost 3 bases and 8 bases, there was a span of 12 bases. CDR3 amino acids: CASSSDLLGTQYF. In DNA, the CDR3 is TGTGCCAGCAGCTCTGACCTCTTAGGTACGCAGTATTTT.

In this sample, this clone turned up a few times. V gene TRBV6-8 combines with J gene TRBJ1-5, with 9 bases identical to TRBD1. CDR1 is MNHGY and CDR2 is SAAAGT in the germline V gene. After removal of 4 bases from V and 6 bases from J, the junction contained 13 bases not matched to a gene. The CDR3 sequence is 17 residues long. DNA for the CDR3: TGTGCCAGCAGTTCCGGGACAGGGTTCGGGGTAGTTCAGCCCCAGCATTTT. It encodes CASSSGTGFGVVQPQHF.

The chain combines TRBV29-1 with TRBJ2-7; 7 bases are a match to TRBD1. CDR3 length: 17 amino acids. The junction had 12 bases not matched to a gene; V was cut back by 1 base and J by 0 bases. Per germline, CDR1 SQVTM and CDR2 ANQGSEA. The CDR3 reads CSVEGTGRFSSSYEQYF. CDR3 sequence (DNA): TGCAGCGTTGAAGGGACAGGACGATTTAGTAGCTCCTACGAGCAGTACTTC.

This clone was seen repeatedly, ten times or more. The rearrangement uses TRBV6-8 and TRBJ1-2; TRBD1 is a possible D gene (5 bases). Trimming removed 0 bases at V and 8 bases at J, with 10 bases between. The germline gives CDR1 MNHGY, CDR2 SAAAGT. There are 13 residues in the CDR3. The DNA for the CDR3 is TGTGCCAGCAGTTACTCCGGGGGGGACGGCTACACCTTC. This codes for CASSYSGGDGYTF.

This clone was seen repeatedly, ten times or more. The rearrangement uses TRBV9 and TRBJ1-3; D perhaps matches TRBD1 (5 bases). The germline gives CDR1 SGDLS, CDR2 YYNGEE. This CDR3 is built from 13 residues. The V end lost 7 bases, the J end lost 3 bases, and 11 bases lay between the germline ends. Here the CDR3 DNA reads TGTGCCAGCGCCGGGGACGGTGGAAACACCATATATTTT. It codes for CASAGDGGNTIYF.

The CDR3 bases are TGTGCCAGCTCACCACAGGCAGGGCGGTTCACCGGGGAGCTGTTTTTT. This encodes CASSPQAGRFTGELFF. This chain links TRBV18 with TRBJ2-2, with D perhaps TRBD1 (5 bases). V was pared by 1 base and J by 4 bases, with 13 bases between. The CDR3 is 16 residues long. Germline V gene sequence: CDR1 KGHSH, CDR2 LQKENI. Full variable domain (missing parts from reference TRBV18 and TRBJ2-2): NAGVMQNPRHLVRRRGQEARLRCSPMKGHSHVYWYRQLPEEGLKFMVYLQKENIIDESGMPKERFSAEFPKEGPSILRIQQVVRGDSAAYFCASSPQAGRFTGELFFGEGSRLTVL.

CDR3 loop: CAWRATGLETQYF. DNA for the CDR3: TGTGCCTGGAGAGCTACGGGGTTGGAGACCCAGTACTTC. The chain combines TRBV30 with TRBJ2-5; D is perhaps TRBD2 (5 bases). Trimming took off 3 bases at V and 5 bases at J, with 13 bases between the two ends. Germline CDR1 and CDR2: GTSNPN and SVGIG (reference sequence). The CDR3 sequence is 13 residues long.

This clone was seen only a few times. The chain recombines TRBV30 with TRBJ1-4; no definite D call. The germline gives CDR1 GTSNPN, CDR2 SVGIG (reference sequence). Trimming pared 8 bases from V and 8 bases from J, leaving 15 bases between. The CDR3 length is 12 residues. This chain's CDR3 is CASSLSEEKLFF. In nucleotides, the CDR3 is TGTGCCAGCAGCTTATCGGAGGAAAAACTGTTTTTT. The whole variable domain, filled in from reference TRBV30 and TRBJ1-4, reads SQTIHQWPATLVQPVGSPLSLECTVEGTSNPNLYWYRQAAGRGLQLLFYSVGIGQISSEVPQNLSASRPQDRQFILSSKKLLLSDSGFYLCASSLSEEKLFFGSGTQLSVL.

The CDR3 here is CASSVGEDGDEKLFF. DNA for the CDR3: TGTGCCAGCAGCGTAGGTGAGGACGGGGATGAAAAACTGTTTTTT. The chain is built from TRBV9 and TRBJ1-4; D uncertain. In germline, CDR1 is SGDLS, CDR2 YYNGEE. The CDR3 has 15 amino acids. The V end was cut by 0 bases, the J end by 6 bases, with 12 bases between.

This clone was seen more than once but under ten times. The CDR3 region has the DNA TGTGCCAGTAGGAGGACAGGTGGTGGCGGGGAGCTGTTTTTT. Translation gives CASRRTGGGGELFF. The chain combines TRBV19 with TRBJ2-2, with TRBD1 matching over 7 bases. The CDR3 consists of 14 residues. V lost 6 bases, J lost 7 bases, and 8 bases stayed unmatched. Germline CDR1 and CDR2: LNHDA and SQIVND (reference sequence).

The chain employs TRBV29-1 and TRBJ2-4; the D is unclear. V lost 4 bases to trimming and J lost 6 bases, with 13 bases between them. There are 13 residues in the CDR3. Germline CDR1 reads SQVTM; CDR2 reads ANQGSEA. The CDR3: CSVVQPTLNIQYF. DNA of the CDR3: TGCAGCGTTGTACAGCCTACTTTAAACATTCAGTACTTC.

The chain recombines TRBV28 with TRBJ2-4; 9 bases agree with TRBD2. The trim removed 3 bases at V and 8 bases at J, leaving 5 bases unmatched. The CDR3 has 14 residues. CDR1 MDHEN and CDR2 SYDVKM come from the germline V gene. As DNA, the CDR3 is TGTGCCAGCAGTTTGCGGATAGCGGGAGACATTCAGTACTTC. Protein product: CASSLRIAGDIQYF.

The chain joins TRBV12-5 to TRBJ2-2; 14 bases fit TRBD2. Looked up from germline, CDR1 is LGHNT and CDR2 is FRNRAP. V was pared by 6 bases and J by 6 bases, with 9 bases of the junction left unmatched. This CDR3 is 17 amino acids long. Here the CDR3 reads CASGLNPGLAGAGELFF. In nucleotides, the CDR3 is TGTGCTAGTGGCTTGAATCCGGGACTAGCGGGGGCCGGGGAGCTGTTTTTT.

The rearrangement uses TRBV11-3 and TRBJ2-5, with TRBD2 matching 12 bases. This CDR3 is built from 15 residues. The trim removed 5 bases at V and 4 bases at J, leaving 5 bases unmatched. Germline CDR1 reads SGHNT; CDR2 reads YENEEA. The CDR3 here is CASSRLAGAGETQYF. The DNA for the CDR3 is TGTGCCAGCAGCCGACTAGCGGGAGCGGGAGAGACCCAGTACTTC.

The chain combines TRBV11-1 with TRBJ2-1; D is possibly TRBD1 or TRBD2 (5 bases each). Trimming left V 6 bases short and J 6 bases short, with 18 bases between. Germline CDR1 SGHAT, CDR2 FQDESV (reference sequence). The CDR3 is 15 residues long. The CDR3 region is CASRLARDRGNEQFF. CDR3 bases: TGTGCCAGCAGGCTCGCTCGGGACCGGGGCAATGAGCAGTTCTTC.

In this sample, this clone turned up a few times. The CDR3 DNA follows: TGTGCCAGCAGCAAATTCCACCGGGACAGGGTATCCTCTGAAGCTTTCTTT. Protein product: CASSKFHRDRVSSEAFF. The chain carries TRBV6-8 and TRBJ1-1; 9 nucleotides agree with TRBD1. The CDR3 has 17 amino acids. Losses at the gene ends were 6 bases for V and 6 bases for J; bases not matched to a gene: 17. Germline CDR1 MNHGY, CDR2 SAAAGT.

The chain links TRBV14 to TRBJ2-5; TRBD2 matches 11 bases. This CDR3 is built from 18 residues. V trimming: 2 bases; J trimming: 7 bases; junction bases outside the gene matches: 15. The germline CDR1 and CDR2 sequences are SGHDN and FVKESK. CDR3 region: CASSQQSPNLAGGWTQYF. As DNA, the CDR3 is TGTGCCAGCAGCCAACAATCACCAAACCTAGCGGGAGGTTGGACCCAGTACTTC.

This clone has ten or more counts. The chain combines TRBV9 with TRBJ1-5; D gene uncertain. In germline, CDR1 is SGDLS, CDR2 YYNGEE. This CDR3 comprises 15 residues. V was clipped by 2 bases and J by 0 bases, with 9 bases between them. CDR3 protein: CASSVGGYSNQPQHF. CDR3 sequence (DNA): TGTGCCAGCAGCGTCGGAGGATATAGCAATCAGCCCCAGCATTTT.

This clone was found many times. CDR3 sequence (DNA): TGTGCCATCAGAACCGGGACAGGGGGCGCGGAGACCCAGTACTTC. As protein: CAIRTGTGGAETQYF. V gene TRBV6-8 combines with J gene TRBJ2-5; 12 nucleotides align to TRBD1. CDR1 and CDR2 from the germline V gene are MNHGY and SAAAGT. The J segment lost 5 bases and the V segment lost 10 bases, leaving 11 bases of the junction unmatched. The CDR3 covers 15 residues.

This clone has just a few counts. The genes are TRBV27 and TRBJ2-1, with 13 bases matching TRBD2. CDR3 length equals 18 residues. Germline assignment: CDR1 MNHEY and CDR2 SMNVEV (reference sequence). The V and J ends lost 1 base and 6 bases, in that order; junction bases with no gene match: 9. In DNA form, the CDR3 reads TGTGCCAGCAGTTTATTATTTCGGGGACTAGCGGGGATCAATGAGCAGTTCTTC. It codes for CASSLLFRGLAGINEQFF.